Listed below are T cell receptor beta chains from one sample, sequenced in a study of T cell responses to AZD1222 COVID-19 vaccine. The table came from immunoSEQ multiplex PCR; TCRdb's copy has only in-frame clones and leaves some out. The table includes around 80,000 clones, 70% to 90% detected once. The material was peripheral blood, obtained on day 0 of AZD1222 vaccination. These receptors all come from an adult in good health. The conserved cysteine and the conserved F or W are not part of the CDR3 here.

v_call: TRBV28
j_call: TRBJ2-7
cdr3_aa: ASSLQTGTIKFREQY

v_call: TRBV19
j_call: TRBJ1-6
cdr3_aa: ASRVAGENSPLH

v_call: TRBV6-4
j_call: TRBJ1-2
cdr3_aa: ASSEQGYGYT

v_call: TRBV12-5
j_call: TRBJ1-3
cdr3_aa: ASGSGGNLGNTIY

v_call: TRBV7-9
j_call: TRBJ1-1
cdr3_aa: ASSFQGVNTEAF

v_call: TRBV6-5
j_call: TRBJ2-7
cdr3_aa: ASRGGSSSYEQY

v_call: TRBV7-8
j_call: TRBJ1-6
cdr3_aa: ASSQTSQRNSPLH

v_call: TRBV6-2/TRBV6-3
j_call: TRBJ2-1
cdr3_aa: ASSKLAGGYNEQF

v_call: TRBV7-9
j_call: TRBJ2-1
cdr3_aa: ASSLNQGTRQF

v_call: TRBV16
j_call: TRBJ2-2
cdr3_aa: ASSLWGRNTGELF

v_call: TRBV14
j_call: TRBJ2-1
cdr3_aa: ASSHVAVYNEQF

v_call: TRBV4-1
j_call: TRBJ2-1
cdr3_aa: ASSQLGRDEQF

v_call: TRBV28
j_call: TRBJ1-3
cdr3_aa: ASTSRNPGNTIY

v_call: TRBV19
j_call: TRBJ1-3
cdr3_aa: ASSQGPISGNTIY

v_call: TRBV2
j_call: TRBJ1-2
cdr3_aa: ASSPLQLSYYGYT

v_call: TRBV18
j_call: TRBJ2-5
cdr3_aa: ASSPYQETQY

v_call: TRBV3-1/TRBV3-2
j_call: TRBJ2-5
cdr3_aa: ASSQGWTQY

v_call: TRBV6-5
j_call: TRBJ2-5
cdr3_aa: ASSQGADQY

v_call: TRBV2
j_call: TRBJ1-6
cdr3_aa: ASSRGPLH

v_call: TRBV18
j_call: TRBJ1-1
cdr3_aa: ASSLSGQGGTEAF

v_call: TRBV6-6
j_call: TRBJ2-1
cdr3_aa: ASSLAGGGGWNEQF

v_call: TRBV11-2
j_call: TRBJ1-5
cdr3_aa: ASSSDRHGGPQH

v_call: TRBV5-8
j_call: TRBJ1-2
cdr3_aa: ASSLDPRLRIHT

v_call: TRBV11-2
j_call: TRBJ2-2
cdr3_aa: ASSLGGNTGELF

v_call: TRBV5-6
j_call: TRBJ1-2
cdr3_aa: ASSFLGRDYGYT

v_call: TRBV4-2
j_call: TRBJ2-5
cdr3_aa: ASSPGDRGIQETQY

v_call: TRBV10-3
j_call: TRBJ2-1
cdr3_aa: AISEYGTTSSYNEQF

v_call: TRBV11-2
j_call: TRBJ1-1
cdr3_aa: ASRLGQGGSAF

v_call: TRBV5-1
j_call: TRBJ1-5
cdr3_aa: ASSLGGDDQPQH

v_call: TRBV10-3
j_call: TRBJ2-1
cdr3_aa: AISEQLGSGDEQF

v_call: TRBV4-2
j_call: TRBJ2-1
cdr3_aa: ASSQERGNEQF

v_call: TRBV6-4
j_call: TRBJ2-2
cdr3_aa: ASSVLAQATGELF

v_call: TRBV19
j_call: TRBJ2-5
cdr3_aa: ASTGRGRPGDGLETQY